Below, 2 T cell receptor beta chains from the same sample are listed, as sequenced in a study of tumor-infiltrating lymphocytes in localized non-small cell lung cancer. The table came from immunoSEQ multiplex PCR; TCRdb's copy has only in-frame clones and leaves some out. The table has about 12,000 clones, about 85% seen once. Sequenced sample: lung tumor tissue. These TCRs come from a human donor with non-small cell lung cancer.

This clone was recorded once. CDR3 in amino acids: CASSRTDMNTEAFF. The CDR3 nucleotides are TGTGCCAGCAGCCGGACAGATATGAACACTGAAGCTTTCTTT. The chain employs TRBV16 and TRBJ1-1, with D tentatively TRBD1 (6 bases). Trimming removed 4 bases from V and 0 bases from J, with 9 bases in between. From germline, CDR1 is KGHSY and CDR2 FQNENV. The CDR3 is made up of 14 amino acids.

This chain uses TRBV4-2 with TRBJ2-7; 7 bases agree with TRBD1. With V trimmed by 3 bases and J by 2 bases, 10 bases remained unmatched. Germline V gene sequence: CDR1 LGHNA, CDR2 YNFKEQ. The CDR3 sequence is 16 residues long. The CDR3 DNA sequence: TGTGCCAGCAGCCACCTTGACAGGGCCGGACCCTACGAGCAGTACTTC. Its protein product is CASSHLDRAGPYEQYF.